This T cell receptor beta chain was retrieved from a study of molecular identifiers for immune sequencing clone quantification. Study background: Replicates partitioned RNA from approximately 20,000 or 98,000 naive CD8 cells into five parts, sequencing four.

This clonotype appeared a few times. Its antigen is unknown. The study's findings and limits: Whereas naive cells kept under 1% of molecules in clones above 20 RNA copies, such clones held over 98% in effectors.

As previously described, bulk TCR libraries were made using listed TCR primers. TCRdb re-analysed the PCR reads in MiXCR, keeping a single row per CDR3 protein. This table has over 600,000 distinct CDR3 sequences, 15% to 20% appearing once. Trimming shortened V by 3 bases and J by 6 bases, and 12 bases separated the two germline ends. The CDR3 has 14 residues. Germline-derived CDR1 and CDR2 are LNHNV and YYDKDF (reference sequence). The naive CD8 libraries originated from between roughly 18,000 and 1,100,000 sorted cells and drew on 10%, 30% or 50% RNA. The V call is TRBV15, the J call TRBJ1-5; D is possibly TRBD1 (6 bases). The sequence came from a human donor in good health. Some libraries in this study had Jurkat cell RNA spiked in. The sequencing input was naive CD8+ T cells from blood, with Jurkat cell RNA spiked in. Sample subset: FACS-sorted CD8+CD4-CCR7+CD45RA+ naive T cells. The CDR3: CATSSIQGPQPQHF. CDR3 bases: TGTGCCACCAGCAGCATCCAGGGGCCTCAGCCCCAGCATTTT.